The T cell receptor beta chain described here comes from a study of Ad26.COV2.S vaccination and SARS-CoV-2 variants. Findings and caveats of the study: Those who received the vaccine showed greater spike-specific TCR breadth than those given placebo. It was reported that spike-specific CD8+ and CD4+ T cell responses were substantially broad after vaccination. An underestimation of total T cell responses may have resulted from the TCR breadth and depth analyses.

About this clone itself: Its antigen is unidentified. Other DNA variants within this sample encode the same CDR3.

Trimming cost V 2 bases and J 5 bases; bases outside gene matches: 2. CDR3 size: 14 residues. Germline V gene data show CDR1 as MDHEN and CDR2 as SYDVKM. Sequenced by immunoSEQ multiplex PCR; TCRdb stores in-frame clones only, minus some. This repertoire shows fewer than 100,000 clones, approximately 77% found once; its top ten account for approximately 15%. Sequences were derived from peripheral blood, sampled after recovery from COVID-19. The chain combines TRBV28 with TRBJ1-2, with TRBD1 identical over 10 bases. This clonotype was sampled from a human donor who had recovered from COVID-19. In DNA, the CDR3 is TGTGCCAGCAGTTTAGGGACAGGGGTTTATGGCTACACCTTC. It encodes CASSLGTGVYGYTF.